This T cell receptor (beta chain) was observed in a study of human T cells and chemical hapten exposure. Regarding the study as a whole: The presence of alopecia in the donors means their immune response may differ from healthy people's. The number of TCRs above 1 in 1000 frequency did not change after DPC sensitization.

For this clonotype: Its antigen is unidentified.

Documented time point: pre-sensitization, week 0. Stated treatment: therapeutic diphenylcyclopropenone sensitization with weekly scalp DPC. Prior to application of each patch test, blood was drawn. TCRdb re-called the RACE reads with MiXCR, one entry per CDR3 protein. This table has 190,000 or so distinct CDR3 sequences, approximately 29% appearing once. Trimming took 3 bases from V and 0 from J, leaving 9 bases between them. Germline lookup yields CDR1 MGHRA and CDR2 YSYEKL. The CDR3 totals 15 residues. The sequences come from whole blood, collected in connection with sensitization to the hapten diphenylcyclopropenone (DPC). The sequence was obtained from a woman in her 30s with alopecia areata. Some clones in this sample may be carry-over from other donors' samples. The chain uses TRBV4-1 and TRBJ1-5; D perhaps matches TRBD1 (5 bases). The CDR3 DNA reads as TGCGCCAGCAGCCAGTTGACAGATAGCAATCAGCCCCAGCATTTT. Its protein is CASSQLTDSNQPQHF.